The present T cell receptor beta chain was sequenced within a study of cytomegalovirus exposure and HLA in healthy donors. Use of 60 Vbeta and 13 Jbeta primers characterized the PCR. Assay: immunoSEQ multiplex PCR; the TCRdb copy retains only in-frame clones and omits some. The table shows over 200,000 clones, with under 90% occurring only once. The CDR3 runs to 14 residues. Germline lookup yields CDR1 SNHLY and CDR2 FYNNEI. V was clipped by 8 bases and J by 1 base, with 11 bases between them. The gene calls are TRBV2 and TRBJ2-2, with D possibly matching TRBD1 (6 bases). Sequencing was done on a sample of PBMCs. The clonotype originates from a human donor in good health. CDR3 nucleotides: TGTGCCAGCCGGACAGAGTTGAACACCGGGGAGCTGTTTTTT. Residues: CASRTELNTGELFF. Full variable domain (missing parts from reference TRBV2 and TRBJ2-2): EPEVTQTPSHQVTQMGQEVILRCVPISNHLYFYWYRQILGQKVEFLVSFYNNEISEKSEIFDDQFSVERPDGSNFTLKIRSTKLEDSAMYFCASRTELNTGELFFGEGSRLTVL.